Below, 26 T cell receptor beta chains from the same sample are listed, as sequenced in a study of T cells in Graves' hyperthyroidism and ophthalmopathy. TCR beta CDR3 sequences were amplified from RNA transcripts. HTBI primers were used for first-round RT-PCR of the TCR CDR3. TCRdb processed the multiplex PCR reads anew with MiXCR; each CDR3 protein has one entry. This table has approximately 400,000 distinct CDR3 sequences, about 18% appearing once. The sample was blood. The receptors originated from a man aged 18 to 30 with Graves' ophthalmopathy.

The rearrangement joins TRBV3-1 to TRBJ2-5, with 8 bases identical to TRBD1. Losses at the gene ends were 3 bases for V and 3 bases for J; bases not matched to a gene: 9. Looked up from germline, CDR1 is LGHDT and CDR2 is YNNKEL (reference sequence). CDR3 size: 16 residues. CDR3 sequence: CASSHGTGGFEETQYF. As DNA, the CDR3 is TGTGCCAGCAGCCACGGTACAGGGGGTTTCGAAGAGACCCAGTACTTC.

The table lists this clonotype with a few counts. The chain is built from TRBV9 and TRBJ1-3; D perhaps matches TRBD1 (5 bases). V was pared by 0 bases and J by 3 bases, with 13 bases between. Per germline, CDR1 SGDLS and CDR2 YYNGEE. The CDR3 sequence is 16 residues long. The CDR3 loop is CASSVDHGANGNTIYF. DNA of the CDR3: TGTGCCAGCAGCGTAGATCACGGGGCAAATGGAAACACCATATATTTT.

The genes are TRBV19 and TRBJ1-1; the D gene is possibly TRBD1 (6 bases). Germline CDR1 LNHDA, CDR2 SQIVND (reference sequence). This CDR3 comprises 16 residues. Trimming left V 3 bases short and J 4 bases short, with 18 bases between. CDR3: CASSMVITGGFTEAFF. The CDR3 DNA sequence: TGTGCCAGTAGTATGGTAATCACGGGGGGCTTCACTGAAGCTTTCTTT.

There are many counts of this clonotype. V usage is TRBV7-2 and J usage is TRBJ1-3, with no clear D. V was trimmed by 1 base and J by 7 bases, leaving 11 bases between them. CDR1 and CDR2 (germline): SGHTA, FQGNSA. This CDR3 spans 14 amino acids. For the CDR3, the DNA is TGTGCCAGCAGCTTAGGAGGGAGCGGTAACACCATATATTTT. The encoded protein is CASSLGGSGNTIYF.

The chain links TRBV11-3 to TRBJ1-5, with D perhaps TRBD1 (6 bases). This CDR3 contains 16 residues. Germline values: CDR1 SGHNT, CDR2 YENEEA. V lost 3 bases, J lost 3 bases, and 15 bases lay in between. CDR3 sequence (DNA): TGTGCCAGCAGCTTTGGGGGGCAGAAACTCAATCAGCCCCAGCATTTT. Its protein product is CASSFGGQKLNQPQHF.

This clonotype was counted ten times or more. This chain's CDR3 is CASSPLGPEAFF. As DNA, the CDR3 is TGTGCCAGCTCACCACTAGGCCCTGAAGCTTTCTTT. This chain connects TRBV18 to TRBJ1-1, with no clear D. Trimming removed 1 base at V and 6 bases at J, with 6 bases between. The CDR3 covers 12 residues. Germline V gene sequence: CDR1 KGHSH, CDR2 LQKENI.

The table lists this clonotype with many counts. The chain links TRBV3-1 to TRBJ2-5, with TRBD2 matching over 10 bases. Unmatched junction bases numbered 4, after V lost 1 base and J lost 2 bases. Per the germline V gene, CDR1 is LGHDT and CDR2 is YNNKEL (reference sequence). This CDR3 comprises 16 residues. The chain's CDR3 is CASSQVLAGAQETQYF. As DNA, the CDR3 is TGTGCCAGCAGCCAAGTGCTAGCGGGGGCACAAGAGACCCAGTACTTC.

There are many counts of this clonotype. The chain is built from TRBV6-1 and TRBJ1-1, with D maybe TRBD1 (5 bases). The CDR3 is 15 amino acids. In germline, CDR1 is MNHNS, CDR2 SASEGT. The V end lost 1 base, the J end lost 4 bases, and 13 bases lay between the germline ends. The CDR3 region is CASSEEGFVGTEAFF. In DNA form, the CDR3 reads TGTGCCAGCAGTGAAGAGGGGTTTGTTGGCACTGAAGCTTTCTTT.

This clonotype was detected ten times or more. This chain connects TRBV5-1 to TRBJ2-2; D may be TRBD2 (5 bases). The CDR3 spans 13 residues. The V and J ends lost 5 bases and 4 bases respectively, with 9 bases between them. In germline, CDR1 is SGHRS, CDR2 YFSETQ. The CDR3 region has the DNA TGCGCCAGCAGGGTGGAGGTCACCGGGGAGCTGTTTTTT. Translation: CASRVEVTGELFF.

This clonotype has at least ten counts. The V gene is TRBV6-1, the J gene TRBJ2-7; D is ambiguous. Looked up from germline, CDR1 is MNHNS and CDR2 is SASEGT. The CDR3 totals 14 residues. V was trimmed by 1 base and J by 0 bases, leaving 7 bases between them. The CDR3 sequence is CASSEGGDSYEQYF. In nucleotides, the CDR3 is TGTGCCAGCAGTGAAGGCGGAGACTCCTACGAGCAGTACTTC.

This clonotype was observed at least ten times. The V call is TRBV28, the J call TRBJ1-2; 10 bases agree with TRBD1. V shed 6 bases and J 5 bases; nucleotides not matched to a gene: 3. The CDR3 is 13 residues long. The V gene's germline CDR1 is MDHEN and CDR2 SYDVKM. CDR3 nucleotide sequence: TGTGCCAGCAGGACGGGACAGGGGTATGGCTACACCTTC. This codes for CASRTGQGYGYTF.

V gene TRBV5-1 combines with J gene TRBJ2-3; 7 bases align to TRBD2. The V gene end was trimmed by 4 bases and the J gene end by 4 bases; junction bases not matched to a gene: 6. In germline, CDR1 is SGHRS, CDR2 YFSETQ. The CDR3 consists of 14 residues. Written as DNA, the CDR3 is TGCGCCAGCAGCCGAAGCGGGGTTCCAGATACGCAGTATTTT. It specifies CASSRSGVPDTQYF.

V and J are TRBV20-1 and TRBJ1-5; D remains unclear. Germline values: CDR1 DFQATT, CDR2 SNEGSKA (reference sequence). With 6 bases removed from V and 0 bases from J, the gap between germline ends came to 6 bases. The CDR3 extends over 12 amino acids. CDR3 loop: CSATNSNQPQHF. Here the CDR3 DNA reads TGCAGTGCGACGAATAGCAATCAGCCCCAGCATTTT.

This clonotype was detected many times. V is TRBV7-3 and J is TRBJ2-3; the D is unclear. The CDR3 contains 14 residues. Germline CDR1 SGHTA, CDR2 FQGTGA. Trimming removed 1 base from V and 6 bases from J, with 11 bases in between. The CDR3 loop is CASSLNPEPDTQYF. CDR3 nucleotides: TGTGCCAGCAGCTTAAACCCAGAACCTGATACGCAGTATTTT.

The J gene is TRBJ2-1, the V gene TRBV6-5; 12 bases map to TRBD2. The V segment lost 2 bases and the J segment 8 bases; nucleotides outside the gene matches: 10. Germline CDR1 MNHEY, CDR2 SVGAGI. This CDR3 is 17 amino acids long. The CDR3 sequence is CASSYPSSGGAGDEQFF. The CDR3 DNA is TGTGCCAGCAGTTACCCTTCTAGCGGGGGGGCGGGAGATGAGCAGTTCTTC.

The chain is built from TRBV7-8 and TRBJ1-1; D ambiguous. Trimming took 3 bases from V and 3 from J, leaving 14 bases between them. Per the germline V gene, CDR1 is SGHVS and CDR2 is FQNEAQ. The CDR3 loop spans 15 amino acids. CDR3 residues: CASSFESSRDTEAFF. CDR3 nucleotides: TGTGCCAGCAGCTTCGAATCAAGTAGGGACACTGAAGCTTTCTTT.

Regarding this clonotype: The DNA is omitted, as the CDR3 cannot be located on it reliably, and the CDR3 follows TCRdb's listing. The V and J genes are TRBV7-9 and TRBJ1-1; the tabulated D call, TRBD1, remains unverified against the DNA. The CDR3 comprises 16 residues, both ends counted. From germline, CDR1 is SEHNR and CDR2 FQNEAQ (reference sequence). CDR3 amino acids: CASSQEVAGGNTEALF.

This rearrangement joins TRBV7-2 to TRBJ2-7; TRBD1 matches at 12 bases. Germline V gene data show CDR1 as SGHTA and CDR2 as FQGNSA. Trimming at V came to 5 bases and at J to 2 bases, leaving 10 bases not matched to a gene. CDR3 length: 17 residues. The CDR3 region has the DNA TGTGCCAGCAGCCCGGCGTCGGGACAGGGGGCCGCCTACGAGCAGTACTTC. It translates to CASSPASGQGAAYEQYF.

Many counts were recorded for this clonotype. This rearrangement joins TRBV28 to TRBJ1-1, with D possibly TRBD1 on 6 matching bases. V gave up 7 bases and J gave up 4 bases, with 19 bases separating them. CDR3 length: 15 amino acids. CDR1 and CDR2 from the germline V gene are MDHEN and SYDVKM. The CDR3 DNA follows: TGTGCCAGCATAGTGGCCAGGGGCGGGGGCACTGAAGCTTTCTTT. This sequence encodes CASIVARGGGTEAFF.

This clonotype was seen at least ten times. The chain links TRBV6-6 to TRBJ2-3; D perhaps matches TRBD1 (6 bases). In germline, CDR1 is MNHNY, CDR2 SVGAGI (reference sequence). This CDR3 is 15 amino acids long. Trimming left V 0 bases short and J 4 bases short, with 11 bases between. The CDR3 loop reads CASSYSGATSDTQYF. The CDR3 nucleotides are TGTGCCAGCAGTTACTCGGGGGCGACTTCAGATACGCAGTATTTT.

This clonotype was observed many times. The J gene is TRBJ1-2, the V gene TRBV12-3 or TRBV12-4; D is perhaps TRBD1 (5 bases). The germline V and J ends were trimmed by 5 bases and 1 base, with 14 bases remaining between them. The CDR3 is 15 residues long. CDR3 protein: CASSPGDGYNYGYTF. In DNA, the CDR3 is TGTGCCAGCAGTCCCGGGGACGGCTATAACTATGGCTACACCTTC.

This clonotype was seen at least ten times. The chain has TRBV11-1 and TRBJ2-1; no clear D. V was pared by 1 base and J by 9 bases, with 16 bases between. The germline gives CDR1 SGHAT, CDR2 FQDESV (reference sequence). The CDR3 is made up of 15 amino acids. The CDR3 DNA is TGTGCCAGCAGCTTAGAGGTGACTTTCCTGGGTGAGCAGTTCTTC. Translated, it gives CASSLEVTFLGEQFF.

This clonotype has ten or more counts. This rearrangement joins TRBV2 to TRBJ2-2, with D maybe TRBD2 (7 bases). Germline CDR1 and CDR2: SNHLY and FYNNEI. Trimming left V 4 bases short and J 7 bases short, with 16 bases between. The CDR3 length is 15 residues. The CDR3 bases are TGTGCCAGCAGTGCCCGAGGAGGGGGGGGCGGGGAGCTGTTTTTT. Its protein is CASSARGGGGGELFF.

In this sample, this clonotype turned up many times. CDR3 DNA: TGTGCCAGCAGCTTAGACAGGCCTGGGGACGAGCAGTACTTC. Its protein is CASSLDRPGDEQYF. The chain couples TRBV7-2 to TRBJ2-7; TRBD1 might be the D (5 bases). The CDR3 consists of 14 residues. Trimming removed 1 base at V and 5 bases at J, with 12 bases between. The germline V gene has CDR1 SGHTA and CDR2 FQGNSA.

A word on this clonotype: With a much larger clone just one base away, this may be a read error. This chain uses TRBV5-6 with TRBJ2-7, with unresolved D. The CDR3 totals 14 residues. Germline CDR1 and CDR2: SGHDT and YYEEEE. Trimming took off 0 bases at V and 3 bases at J, with 10 bases between the two ends. DNA of the CDR3: TGTGCCAGCAGCTTGGTCAGGCAGCTCTACGAGCAGTACTTC. This gives the protein CASSLVRQLYEQYF.

This clonotype was detected many times. The chain recombines TRBV5-1 with TRBJ1-1; D may be TRBD1 (5 bases). CDR1 is SGHRS, CDR2 YFSETQ, per germline. Trimming removed 2 bases at V and 1 base at J, with 9 bases between. The CDR3 extends over 14 amino acids. CDR3 DNA: TGCGCCAGCAGCTTCGGCAGGGAGAACACTGAAGCTTTCTTT. Residues: CASSFGRENTEAFF. The whole variable domain, filled in from reference TRBV5-1 and TRBJ1-1, reads KAGVTQTPRYLIKTRGQQVTLSCSPISGHRSVSWYQQTPGQGLQFLFEYFSETQRNKGNFPGRFSGRQFSNSRSEMNVSTLELGDSALYLCASSFGRENTEAFFGQGTRLTVV.